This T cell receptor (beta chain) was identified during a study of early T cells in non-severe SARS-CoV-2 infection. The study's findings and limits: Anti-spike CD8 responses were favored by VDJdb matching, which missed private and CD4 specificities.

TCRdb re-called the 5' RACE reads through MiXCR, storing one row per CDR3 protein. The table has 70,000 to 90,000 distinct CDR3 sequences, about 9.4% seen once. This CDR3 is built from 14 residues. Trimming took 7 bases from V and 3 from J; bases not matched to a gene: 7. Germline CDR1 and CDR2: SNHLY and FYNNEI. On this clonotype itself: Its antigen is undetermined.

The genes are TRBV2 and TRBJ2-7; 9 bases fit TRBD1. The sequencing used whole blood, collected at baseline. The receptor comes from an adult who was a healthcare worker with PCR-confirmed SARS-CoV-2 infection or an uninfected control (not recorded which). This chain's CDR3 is CASNGQGNIYEQYF. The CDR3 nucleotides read TGTGCCAGCAACGGACAGGGGAATATCTACGAGCAGTACTTC.